This T cell receptor (beta chain) is from a study of blood T cells in healthy people across ages. PCR was performed a second time for about 7 to 11 cycles using a sample-barcoded 5' primer and a J-beta primer mix. The authors tagged each cDNA molecule using a template-switch adaptor with 12 random nucleotides. TCRdb used MiXCR to reprocess the 5' RACE reads, holding one entry per CDR3 protein. The sample records 500,000 to 550,000 distinct CDR3 sequences, about 24% being singletons. Germline values: CDR1 MDHEN, CDR2 SYDVKM. Trimming left V 5 bases short and J 6 bases short, with 23 bases between. The CDR3 is 17 residues long. This clonotype was detected only once. Its antigen is unidentified. General study findings and limits: A strong correlation was found between TCR beta diversity and the percentage of naive T cells.

These data were also filed under a second study, of T cells of mothers and their children. Turning to that study: A few healthy Caucasian mothers, along with their six children, were the donors. Mothers and children who were related shared slightly more overlap than unrelated pairs, but not significantly more.

The chain carries TRBV28 and TRBJ2-4, with a weak D call TRBD2 (6 bases). This TCR was sampled from a boy aged 5-17 years in good health. Input material: blood. CDR3 sequence reads: CASSRNALGGFGNIQYF. Written as DNA, the CDR3 is TGTGCCAGCAGTCGGAATGCCCTGGGGGGATTTGGAAACATTCAGTACTTC.